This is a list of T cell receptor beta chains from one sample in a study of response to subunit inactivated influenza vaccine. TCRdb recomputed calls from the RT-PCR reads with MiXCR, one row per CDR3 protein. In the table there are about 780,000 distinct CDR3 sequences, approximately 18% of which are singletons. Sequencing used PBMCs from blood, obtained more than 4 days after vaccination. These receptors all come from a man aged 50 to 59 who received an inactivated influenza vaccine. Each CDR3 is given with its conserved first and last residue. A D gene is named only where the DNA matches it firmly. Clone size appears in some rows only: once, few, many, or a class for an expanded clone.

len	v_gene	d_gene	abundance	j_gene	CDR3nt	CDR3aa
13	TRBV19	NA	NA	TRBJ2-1	TGTGCCAGCCGAAGGGGCACAGGCTATGAGCAGTTCTTC	CASRRGTGYEQFF
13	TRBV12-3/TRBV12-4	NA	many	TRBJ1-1	TGTGCCAGCGGGGGGACGGGGAACACTGAAGCTTTCTTT	CASGGTGNTEAFF
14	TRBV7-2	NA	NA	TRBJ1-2	TGTGCCAGCACCACTCGGGGGGGGAGCTATGGCTACACCTTC	CASTTRGGSYGYTF
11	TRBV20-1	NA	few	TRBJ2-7	TGCAGTGCTAGCCAAGTTTACGAGCAGTACTTC	CSASQVYEQYF
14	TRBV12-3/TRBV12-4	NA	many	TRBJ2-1	TGTGCCAGCAGTCCGGAAACCGGGTACAATGAGCAGTTCTTC	CASSPETGYNEQFF
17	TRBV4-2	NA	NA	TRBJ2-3	TGTGCCAGCAGCCCATCCCCCTTTAGCGCTAGCACAGATACGCAGTATTTT	CASSPSPFSASTDTQYF
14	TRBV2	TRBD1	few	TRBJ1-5	TGTGCCAGCACCTACAGGGGGGCCAATCAGCCCCAGCATTTT	CASTYRGANQPQHF
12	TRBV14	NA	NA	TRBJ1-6	TGTGCCAGCAGTCAGGCCCGTAATTCACTCCACTTT	CASSQARNSLHF
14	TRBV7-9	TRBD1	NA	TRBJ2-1	TGTGCCAGCAGCCCTACGACAGGGTGGGATGAGCAGTTCTTC	CASSPTTGWDEQFF
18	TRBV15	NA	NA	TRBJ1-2	TGTGCCACCAGCCGAAGTCGGATAGAGTCCCGGATTAACTATGGCTACACCTTC	CATSRSRIESRINYGYTF
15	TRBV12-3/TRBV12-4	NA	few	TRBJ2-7	TGTGCCAGCAGTTTGGGTTATAGGGGCTCTTACGAGCAGTACTTC	CASSLGYRGSYEQYF
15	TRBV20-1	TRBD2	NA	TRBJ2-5	TGCAGTGCTAGATCTCTAGCGGGAGACGGGGAGACCCAGTACTTC	CSARSLAGDGETQYF
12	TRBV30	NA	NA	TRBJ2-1	TGTGCCTGGAGAGGGCAAGACAATGAGCAGTTCTTC	CAWRGQDNEQFF
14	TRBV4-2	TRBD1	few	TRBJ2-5	TGTGCCAGCAGCCAGGAGACAGGGTTGGAGACCCAGTACTTC	CASSQETGLETQYF
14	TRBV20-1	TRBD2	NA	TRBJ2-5	TGCAGTGCTAGTGTTAGCGGGATCTCAGAGACCCAGTACTTC	CSASVSGISETQYF
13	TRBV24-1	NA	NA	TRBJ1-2	TGTGCCACCAGTCTGACCTCCGGCTATGGCTACACCTTC	CATSLTSGYGYTF
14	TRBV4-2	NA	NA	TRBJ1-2	TGTGCCAGCAGCCAAGACGGACAGCACTATGGCTACACCTTC	CASSQDGQHYGYTF
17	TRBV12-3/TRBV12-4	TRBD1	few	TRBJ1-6	TGTGCCAGCAGTACCGACAGGGAACCCTTCTATAATTCACCCCTCCACTTT	CASSTDREPFYNSPLHF